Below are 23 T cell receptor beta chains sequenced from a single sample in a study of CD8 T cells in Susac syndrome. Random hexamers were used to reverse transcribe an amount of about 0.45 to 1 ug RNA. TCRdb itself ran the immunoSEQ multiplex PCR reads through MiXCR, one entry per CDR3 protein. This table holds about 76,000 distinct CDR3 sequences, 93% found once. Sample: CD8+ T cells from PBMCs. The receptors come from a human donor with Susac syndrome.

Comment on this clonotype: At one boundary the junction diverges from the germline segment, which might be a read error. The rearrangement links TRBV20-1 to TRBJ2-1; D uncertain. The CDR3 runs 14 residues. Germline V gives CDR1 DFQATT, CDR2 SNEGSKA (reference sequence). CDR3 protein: CSAREHPNYKEQFF. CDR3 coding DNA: TGCAGTGCTAGAGAACACCCAAACTACAAGGAGCAGTTCTTC.

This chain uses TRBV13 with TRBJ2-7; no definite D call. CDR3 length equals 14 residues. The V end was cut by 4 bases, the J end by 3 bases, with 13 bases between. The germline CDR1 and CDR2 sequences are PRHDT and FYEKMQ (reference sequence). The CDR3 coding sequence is TGTGCCAGCAGCTATACCTCCGCGCACTACGAGCAGTACTTC. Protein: CASSYTSAHYEQYF.

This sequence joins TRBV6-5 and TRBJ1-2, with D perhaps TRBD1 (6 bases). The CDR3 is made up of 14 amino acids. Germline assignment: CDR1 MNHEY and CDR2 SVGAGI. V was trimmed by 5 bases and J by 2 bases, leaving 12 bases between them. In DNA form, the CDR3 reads TGTGCCAGCAGTCAAACAGGGACGAACTATGGCTACACCTTC. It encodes CASSQTGTNYGYTF.

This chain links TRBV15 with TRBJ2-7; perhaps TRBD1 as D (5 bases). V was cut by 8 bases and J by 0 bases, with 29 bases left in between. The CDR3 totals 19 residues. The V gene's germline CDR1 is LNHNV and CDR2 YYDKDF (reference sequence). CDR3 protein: CATGVGFGHLSLSSYEQYF. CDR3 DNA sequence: TGTGCCACCGGAGTCGGGTTTGGACACCTCAGTCTGAGCTCCTACGAGCAGTACTTC.

The CDR3 coding sequence is TGTGCCAGCAGTTTCAACCGCGGAGGATACGAGCAGTACTTC. Translating it yields CASSFNRGGYEQYF. V usage is TRBV27 and J usage is TRBJ2-7, with D tentatively TRBD2 (5 bases). V was clipped by 3 bases and J by 4 bases, with 13 bases between them. The CDR3 covers 14 residues. The germline V gene encodes CDR1 MNHEY and CDR2 SMNVEV (reference sequence).

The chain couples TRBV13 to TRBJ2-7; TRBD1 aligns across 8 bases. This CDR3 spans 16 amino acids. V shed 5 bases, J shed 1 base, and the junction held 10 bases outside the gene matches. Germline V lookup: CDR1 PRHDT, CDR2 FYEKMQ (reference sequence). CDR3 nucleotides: TGTGCCAGCAGCCCCGCTGGACAGGGCCTTTCCTACGAGCAGTACTTC. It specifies CASSPAGQGLSYEQYF.

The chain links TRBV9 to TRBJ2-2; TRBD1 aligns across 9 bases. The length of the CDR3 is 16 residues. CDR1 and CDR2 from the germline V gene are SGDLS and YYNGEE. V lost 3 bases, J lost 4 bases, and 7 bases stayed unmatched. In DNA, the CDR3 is TGTGCCAGCAGCGGGCCGGGACAGGGCTCCACCGGGGAGCTGTTTTTT. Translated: CASSGPGQGSTGELFF. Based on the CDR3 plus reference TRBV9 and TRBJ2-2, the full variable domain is DSGVTQTPKHLITATGQRVTLRCSPRSGDLSVYWYQQSLDQGLQFLIQYYNGEERAKGNILERFSAQQFPDLHSELNLSSLELGDSALYFCASSGPGQGSTGELFFGEGSRLTVL.

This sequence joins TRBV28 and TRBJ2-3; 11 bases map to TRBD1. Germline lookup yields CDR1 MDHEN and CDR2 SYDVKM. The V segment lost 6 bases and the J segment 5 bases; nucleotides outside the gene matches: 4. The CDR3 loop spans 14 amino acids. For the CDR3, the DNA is TGTGCCAGCAGCCCGGGACAGGGGGGAGATACGCAGTATTTT. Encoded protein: CASSPGQGGDTQYF.

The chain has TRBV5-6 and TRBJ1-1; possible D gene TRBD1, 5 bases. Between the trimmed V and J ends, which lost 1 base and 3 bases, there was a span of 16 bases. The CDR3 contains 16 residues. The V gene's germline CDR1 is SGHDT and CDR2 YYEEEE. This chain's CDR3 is CASSLLIWGTDTEAFF. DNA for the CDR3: TGTGCCAGCAGCTTGTTGATCTGGGGCACGGACACTGAAGCTTTCTTT.

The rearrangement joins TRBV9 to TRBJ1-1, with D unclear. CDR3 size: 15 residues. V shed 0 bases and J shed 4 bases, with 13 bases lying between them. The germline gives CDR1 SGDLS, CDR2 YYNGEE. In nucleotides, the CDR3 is TGTGCCAGCAGCGTAGACTATGGTGGGATCACTGAAGCTTTCTTT. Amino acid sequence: CASSVDYGGITEAFF.

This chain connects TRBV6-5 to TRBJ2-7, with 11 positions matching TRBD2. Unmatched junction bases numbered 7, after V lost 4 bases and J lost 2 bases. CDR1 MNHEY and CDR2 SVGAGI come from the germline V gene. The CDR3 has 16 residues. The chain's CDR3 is CASSSSTSGAPYEQYF. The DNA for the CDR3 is TGTGCCAGCAGTTCCTCGACTAGCGGGGCCCCCTACGAGCAGTACTTC.

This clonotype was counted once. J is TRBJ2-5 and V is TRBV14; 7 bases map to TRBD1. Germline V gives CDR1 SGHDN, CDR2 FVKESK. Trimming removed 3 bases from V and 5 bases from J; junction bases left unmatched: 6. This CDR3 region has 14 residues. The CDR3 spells CASSQTGFRETQYF. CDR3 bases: TGTGCCAGCAGCCAGACAGGGTTCAGGGAGACCCAGTACTTC.

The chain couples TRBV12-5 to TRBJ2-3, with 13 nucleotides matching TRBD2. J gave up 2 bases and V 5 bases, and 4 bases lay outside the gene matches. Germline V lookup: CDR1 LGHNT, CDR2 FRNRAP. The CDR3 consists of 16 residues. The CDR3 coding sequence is TGTGCTAGTGGTCCGGGACTAGCGGGACACACAGATACGCAGTATTTT. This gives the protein CASGPGLAGHTDTQYF.

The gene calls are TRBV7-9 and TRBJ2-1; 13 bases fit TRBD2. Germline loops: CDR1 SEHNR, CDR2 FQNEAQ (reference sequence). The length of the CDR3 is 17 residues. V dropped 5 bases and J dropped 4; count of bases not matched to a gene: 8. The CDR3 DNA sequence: TGTGCCAGCAGCCGAACTAGCGGGGGGGCCTTATACAATGAGCAGTTCTTC. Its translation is CASSRTSGGALYNEQFF.

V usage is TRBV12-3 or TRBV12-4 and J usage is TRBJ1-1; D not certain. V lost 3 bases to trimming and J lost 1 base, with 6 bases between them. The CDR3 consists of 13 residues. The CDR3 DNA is TGTGCCAGCAGTTTTGGACCGAACACTGAAGCTTTCTTT. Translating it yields CASSFGPNTEAFF.

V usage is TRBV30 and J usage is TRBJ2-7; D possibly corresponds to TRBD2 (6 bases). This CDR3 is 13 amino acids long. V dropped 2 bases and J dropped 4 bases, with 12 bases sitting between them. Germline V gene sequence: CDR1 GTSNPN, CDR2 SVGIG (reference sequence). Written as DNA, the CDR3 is TGTGCCTGGAGTTACGGGAGCGTATACGAGCAGTACTTC. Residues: CAWSYGSVYEQYF.

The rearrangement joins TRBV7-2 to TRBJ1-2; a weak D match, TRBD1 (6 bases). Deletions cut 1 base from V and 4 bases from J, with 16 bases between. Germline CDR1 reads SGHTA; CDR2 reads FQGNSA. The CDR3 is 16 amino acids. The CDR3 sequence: CASSLEHQGPFYGYTF. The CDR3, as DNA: TGTGCCAGCAGCTTAGAACATCAGGGGCCCTTCTATGGCTACACCTTC.

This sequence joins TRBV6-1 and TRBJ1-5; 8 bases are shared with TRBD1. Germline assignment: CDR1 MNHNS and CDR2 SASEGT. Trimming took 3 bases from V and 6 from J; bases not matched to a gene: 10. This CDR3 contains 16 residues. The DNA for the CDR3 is TGTGCCAGCAGTGATGGCCCAGGGGGCTCTGGTCAGCCCCAGCATTTT. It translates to CASSDGPGGSGQPQHF.

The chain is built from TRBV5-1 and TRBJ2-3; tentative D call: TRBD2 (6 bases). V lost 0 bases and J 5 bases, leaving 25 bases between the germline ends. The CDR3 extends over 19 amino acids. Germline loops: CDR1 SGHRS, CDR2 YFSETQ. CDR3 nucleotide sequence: TGCGCCAGCAGCTTGGCGGACTACACCTCTTTTTTCGCTGGAGATACGCAGTATTTT. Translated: CASSLADYTSFFAGDTQYF.

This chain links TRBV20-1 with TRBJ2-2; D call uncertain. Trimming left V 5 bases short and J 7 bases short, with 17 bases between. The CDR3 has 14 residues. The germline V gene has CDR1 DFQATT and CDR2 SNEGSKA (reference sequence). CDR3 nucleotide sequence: TGCAGTGCTCCCGACCTCGAAGGTAGCGGGGAGCTGTTTTTT. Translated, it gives CSAPDLEGSGELFF.

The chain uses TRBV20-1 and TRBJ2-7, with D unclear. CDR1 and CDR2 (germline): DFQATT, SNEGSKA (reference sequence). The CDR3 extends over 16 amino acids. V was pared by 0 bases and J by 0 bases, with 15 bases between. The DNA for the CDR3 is TGCAGTGCTAGAGATAAGGCGCCTAGGAGCTCCTACGAGCAGTACTTC. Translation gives CSARDKAPRSSYEQYF.

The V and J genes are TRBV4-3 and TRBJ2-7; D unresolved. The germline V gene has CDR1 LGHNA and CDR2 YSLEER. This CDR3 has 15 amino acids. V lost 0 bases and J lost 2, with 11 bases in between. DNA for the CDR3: TGCGCCAGCAGCCAAGATTCGGGCGGAGCCTACGAGCAGTACTTC. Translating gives CASSQDSGGAYEQYF.

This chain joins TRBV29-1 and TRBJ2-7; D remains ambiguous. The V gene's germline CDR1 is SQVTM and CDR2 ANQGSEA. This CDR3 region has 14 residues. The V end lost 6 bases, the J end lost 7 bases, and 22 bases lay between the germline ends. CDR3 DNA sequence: TGCAGCGTAGGTTTCCGGCAGTCGCTTCAGGAGCAGTACTTC. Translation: CSVGFRQSLQEQYF.